This T cell receptor (beta chain) was identified in a study of sequential checkpoint blockade in melanoma. The V segment lost 6 bases and the J segment 10 bases; nucleotides outside the gene matches: 7. This CDR3 has 14 amino acids. Germline CDR1 reads SNHLY; CDR2 reads FYNNEI. Treatment noted: randomized to nivolumab then ipilimumab (arm A) or the reverse (arm B). Generated by immunoSEQ multiplex PCR, the TCRdb table keeps only in-frame clones and is missing some. This table has about 20,000 clones, 80% to 90% appearing once. The V and J genes are TRBV2 and TRBJ1-6; 9 bases map to TRBD1. This TCR derives from a human donor with melanoma. Here the sequenced sample was CD8+ T cells sorted from blood (inferred from file names), taken from a patient given nivolumab and ipilimumab in sequence. The CDR3 here is CASRPGTGRSPLHF. DNA of the CDR3: TGTGCCAGCAGGCCGGGGACAGGGCGGTCACCCCTCCACTTT.